This T cell receptor (beta chain) was recovered during a study of blood T cell repertoires in COVID-19. A word on this clone: The same CDR3 can be traced to other DNA sequences in this sample.

Method: immunoSEQ multiplex PCR; TCRdb's copy keeps in-frame clones and lacks some. The top ten clones hold more than 9% of a sample with some 100,000 clones, 80% to 90% of them seen once. CDR1 is DFQATT and CDR2 is SNEGSKA in the germline V gene (reference sequence). V lost 3 bases to trimming and J lost 0 bases, with 12 bases between them. CDR3 length: 16 amino acids. The specimen was peripheral blood. The chain recombines TRBV20-1 with TRBJ1-6; no reliable D call. The TCR originated in a human donor in a cohort sampled during active COVID-19. The CDR3 bases are TGCAGTGCTAGTCGCGCGGCGAGCTCCTATAATTCACCCCTCCACTTT. Its translation is CSASRAASSYNSPLHF.